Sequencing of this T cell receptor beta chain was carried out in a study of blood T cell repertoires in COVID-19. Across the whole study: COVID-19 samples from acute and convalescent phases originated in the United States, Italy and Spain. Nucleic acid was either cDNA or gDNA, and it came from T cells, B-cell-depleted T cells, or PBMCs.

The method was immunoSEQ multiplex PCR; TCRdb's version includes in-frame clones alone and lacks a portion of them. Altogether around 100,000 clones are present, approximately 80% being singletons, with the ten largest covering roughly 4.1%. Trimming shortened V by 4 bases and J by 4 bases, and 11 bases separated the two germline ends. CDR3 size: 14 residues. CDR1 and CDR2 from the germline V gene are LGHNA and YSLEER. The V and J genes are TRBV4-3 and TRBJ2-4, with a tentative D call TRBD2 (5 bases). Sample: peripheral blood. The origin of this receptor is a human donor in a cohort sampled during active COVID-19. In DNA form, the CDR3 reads TGCGCCAGCAGCCCTCCGGGGTTTAAAAACATTCAGTACTTC. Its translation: CASSPPGFKNIQYF.